Each of the 24 T cell receptor beta chains below was sequenced from the same sample in a study of T cells in women clearing cervical HPV infection. Generated by immunoSEQ multiplex PCR, the TCRdb table keeps only in-frame clones and is missing some. Listed are roughly 48,000 clones; about 1.6% falls within the top ten. The specimen was blood buffy coat. The receptors come from a woman aged 18 to 75 with a cervical HPV16 infection that either progressed to CIN3+ or cleared (not recorded which).

On this clone: Read sequence stops 3 residues before the CDR3 end, and the germline J gene provides the missing end. The chain couples TRBV7-2 to TRBJ2-1; no firm D call. The germline CDR1 and CDR2 sequences are SGHTA and FQGNSA. The V and J ends lost 5 bases and 3 bases respectively, with 5 bases between them. The length of the CDR3 is 12 residues. The covered CDR3 bases are TGTGCCAGCAGCCTGTTCTACAATGAG. Amino acids: CASSLFYNE. The entire CDR3 protein is CASSLFYNEQFF.

Of note for this clone: The read ends 3 residues early relative to the CDR3; the germline J gene fills the gap. This chain joins TRBV28 and TRBJ1-1; TRBD1 aligns across 11 bases. J gave up 3 bases and V 5 bases, and 5 bases lay outside the gene matches. This CDR3 is built from 15 residues. Germline loops: CDR1 MDHEN, CDR2 SYDVKM. The CDR3 is CASSTPGQGDTEAFF. The sequenced part of the CDR3 DNA is TGTGCCAGCAGTACCCCGGGACAGGGGGACACTGAA.

About this clone: Coverage ceases 3 residues before the CDR3 finishes, and the germline J gene fills in the end. V usage is TRBV4-1 and J usage is TRBJ2-2, with D tentatively TRBD1 (5 bases). Trimming stripped 0 bases from V and 5 bases from J, with 7 bases between. The germline V gene encodes CDR1 MGHRA and CDR2 YSYEKL. The CDR3 length is 14 residues. The CDR3 region is CASSQDRDTGELFF. The part of the CDR3 DNA that was read is TGCGCCAGCAGCCAAGACAGGGATACCGGGGAG.

The sequenced CDR3 bases are TGTGCCAGTAGTATAGGGGCGGGGGAAATAGATACG. Its protein is CASSIGAGEIDT. The CDR3 in its entirety is CASSIGAGEIDTQYF. This chain connects TRBV19 to TRBJ2-3; 7 nucleotides line up with TRBD2. The CDR3 is cut off 3 residues early in the read; its end comes from the germline J gene. Germline-derived CDR1 and CDR2 are LNHDA and SQIVND (reference sequence). J was trimmed by 5 bases and V by 1 base; bases with no gene match: 6. The CDR3 consists of 15 residues.

In regard to this clone: With the read ending 3 residues before the CDR3 end, the germline J gene is used to fill in that end. The rearrangement uses TRBV30 and TRBJ1-4; 7 nucleotides match TRBD1. This CDR3 comprises 18 residues. V trimming: 3 bases; J trimming: 8 bases; junction bases outside the gene matches: 21. Per germline, CDR1 GTSNPN and CDR2 SVGIG (reference sequence). The DNA read from the CDR3 is TGTGCCTGGAGCCCCGGAGGTGGACAGGCCGCTTTTTTAGAAAAA. Its translation is CAWSPGGGQAAFLEK. The whole CDR3 region reads CAWSPGGGQAAFLEKLFF.

As concerns this clone: The DNA ends 3 residues before the CDR3 does, and the rest of the CDR3 is filled in from the germline J gene. The chain combines TRBV20-1 with TRBJ2-3, with TRBD2 matching 9 bases. The CDR3 runs to 15 residues. Per germline, CDR1 DFQATT and CDR2 SNEGSKA (reference sequence). Trimming took 0 bases from V and 3 from J; bases not matched to a gene: 4. CDR3 DNA, as far as it was read: TGCAGTGCTAGAGATCCGGCGGGGGGGACAGATACG. Encoded protein: CSARDPAGGTDT. The full CDR3 reads CSARDPAGGTDTQYF.

Note on this clone: The read falls 3 residues short of the CDR3 end, and the missing part is taken from the germline J gene. This chain joins TRBV20-1 and TRBJ2-5; 11 nucleotides line up with TRBD2. The CDR3 is 17 residues long. Germline loops: CDR1 DFQATT, CDR2 SNEGSKA (reference sequence). The trim removed 5 bases at V and 5 bases at J, leaving 16 bases unmatched. The covered CDR3 bases are TGCAGTGCTGGGGTGCCTAGCGGGGGGACCCGGGGGGAGACC. Its protein product is CSAGVPSGGTRGET. The full-length CDR3 reads as CSAGVPSGGTRGETQYF.

With respect to this clone: Read data end 3 residues before the CDR3 end; the end is taken from the germline J gene. V usage is TRBV2 and J usage is TRBJ2-7; weak D call: TRBD2 (6 bases). The germline V gene encodes CDR1 SNHLY and CDR2 FYNNEI. There are 14 residues in the CDR3. V was trimmed by 8 bases and J by 3 bases, leaving 17 bases between them. CDR3 DNA, as far as it was read: TGTGCCAGCCAACAATCGGAGGGTTTCTACGAG. This encodes CASQQSEGFYE. The CDR3, in full, reads CASQQSEGFYEQYF. Together with reference TRBV2 and TRBJ2-7, the CDR3 gives the full variable domain: EPEVTQTPSHQVTQMGQEVILRCVPISNHLYFYWYRQILGQKVEFLVSFYNNEISEKSEIFDDQFSVERPDGSNFTLKIRSTKLEDSAMYFCASQQSEGFYEQYFGPGTRLTVT.

Note on this clone: The sequenced fragment ends 3 residues before the CDR3 boundary, so the rest is inferred from the germline J gene. The chain uses TRBV6-2 or TRBV6-3 and TRBJ1-1; weak D call: TRBD1 (5 bases). This CDR3 has 14 amino acids. The germline V gene has CDR1 MNHEY and CDR2 SVGEGT. Trimming cost V 3 bases and J 2 bases, with 10 bases left between them. CDR3 sequence reads: CASSYSGSNTEAFF. The CDR3 bases that were read are TGTGCCAGCAGTTATTCAGGGAGTAACACTGAA.

Note on this clone: The CDR3 is cut off 3 residues early in the read; its end comes from the germline J gene. This chain joins TRBV7-9 and TRBJ2-7; 8 bases fit TRBD1. CDR3 size: 13 residues. V trimming: 5 bases; J trimming: 3 bases; junction bases outside the gene matches: 3. The germline V gene has CDR1 SEHNR and CDR2 FQNEAQ (reference sequence). The CDR3 here is CASSKGQVYEQYF. The part of the CDR3 DNA that was read is TGTGCCAGCAGCAAGGGACAGGTCTACGAG.

Points on this clone: The read finishes 3 residues shy of the CDR3 end, and the germline J gene is used to complete it. This chain uses TRBV5-4 with TRBJ2-5; 10 nucleotides align to TRBD2. This CDR3 spans 16 amino acids. The V and J ends lost 0 bases and 4 bases, in that order; junction bases with no gene match: 6. The germline V gene encodes CDR1 SGHNT and CDR2 YYREEE (reference sequence). Partial CDR3 DNA: TGTGCCAGCAGCTTGGGGGAGCGGGGGGGCCGAGAGACC. The encoded protein is CASSLGERGGRET. The full CDR3 is CASSLGERGGRETQYF. The full variable domain, its missing parts supplied by reference TRBV5-4 and TRBJ2-5, is ETGVTQSPTHLIKTRGQQVTLRCSSQSGHNTVSWYQQALGQGPQFIFQYYREEENGRGNFPPRFSGLQFPNYSSELNVNALELDDSALYLCASSLGERGGRETQYFGPGTRLLVL.

As concerns this clone: The CDR3 end is not reached by the read, which stops 3 residues before it; the germline J gene fills it in. The chain is built from TRBV19 and TRBJ1-4, with D tentatively TRBD1 (6 bases). This CDR3 region has 14 residues. Germline-derived CDR1 and CDR2 are LNHDA and SQIVND (reference sequence). Trimming stripped 7 bases from V and 7 bases from J, with 16 bases between. CDR3: CASNTGTLSEKLFF. The sequenced part of the CDR3 DNA is TGTGCCAGTAATACCGGGACACTGAGTGAAAAA. The full variable domain, its missing parts supplied by reference TRBV19 and TRBJ1-4, is DGGITQSPKYLFRKEGQNVTLSCEQNLNHDAMYWYRQDPGQGLRLIYYSQIVNDFQKGDIAEGYSVSREKKESFPLTVTSAQKNPTAFYLCASNTGTLSEKLFFGSGTQLSVL.

On this clone: The read comes to an end 3 residues before the CDR3 does, leaving the germline J gene to fill in the end. The rearrangement joins TRBV2 to TRBJ1-2; D unresolved. Germline V gene data show CDR1 as SNHLY and CDR2 as FYNNEI. This CDR3 is built from 15 residues. The covered CDR3 bases are TGTGCCAGCTTTAGCGGATCAGCCCTAACGGGGGGC. Amino acids: CASFSGSALTGG. The CDR3 in full is CASFSGSALTGGYTF.

Note on this clone: The read halts 3 residues ahead of the CDR3 end, with the missing end drawn from the germline J gene. V is TRBV7-8 and J is TRBJ2-3, with 8 bases fitting TRBD2. After removal of 4 bases from V and 2 bases from J, the junction contained 5 bases not matched to a gene. This CDR3 has 15 amino acids. CDR1 is SGHVS and CDR2 is FQNEAQ in the germline V gene. The part of the CDR3 DNA that was read is TGTGCCAGCAGCTCCCTAGCGGGCTCCACAGATACG. It yields the protein CASSSLAGSTDT. The complete CDR3 sequence is CASSSLAGSTDTQYF.

About this clone: Read sequence stops 3 residues before the CDR3 end, and the germline J gene provides the missing end. This chain connects TRBV6-2 or TRBV6-3 to TRBJ1-1; D might be TRBD1 (6 bases). In germline, CDR1 is MNHEY, CDR2 SVGEGT. The CDR3 runs 12 residues. Incomplete CDR3 DNA: TGTGCCAGCGAACAACAGGGCCTTCGA. Its translation is CASEQQGLR. The complete CDR3 protein is CASEQQGLRAFF.

Comments on this clone: The read ends 3 residues before the CDR3 terminus; that terminus is restored from the germline J gene. This chain uses TRBV20-1 with TRBJ2-3; tentatively, D is TRBD2 (5 bases). Germline V gene lookup returns CDR1 DFQATT and CDR2 SNEGSKA (reference sequence). This CDR3 spans 12 amino acids. The germline V and J ends were trimmed by 5 bases and 3 bases, with 9 bases remaining between them. The CDR3 region is CSAGGGTDTQYF. The sequenced CDR3 bases are TGCAGTGCTGGCGGCGGGACAGATACG.

The CDR3 sequence: CAISESFPGQGRTEAFF. CDR3 DNA (partial): TGTGCCATCAGTGAGTCGTTCCCGGGACAGGGCCGCACTGAA. The rearrangement uses TRBV10-3 and TRBJ1-1; 9 bases fit TRBD1. The read falls 3 residues short of the CDR3 end, and the missing part is taken from the germline J gene. This CDR3 is 17 amino acids long. Trimming took 0 bases from V and 4 from J; bases not matched to a gene: 9. Looked up from germline, CDR1 is ENHRY and CDR2 is SYGVKD.

To note about this clone: Read sequence stops 3 residues before the CDR3 end, and the germline J gene provides the missing end. V is TRBV7-9 and J is TRBJ2-5, with 7 positions matching TRBD2. Per germline, CDR1 SEHNR and CDR2 FQNEAQ (reference sequence). There are 14 residues in the CDR3. V dropped 1 base and J dropped 5; count of bases not matched to a gene: 4. Partial CDR3 DNA: TGTGCCAGCAGCTTAGGGCTAGCGGTCGAGACC. Protein sequence: CASSLGLAVET. The entire CDR3 protein reads CASSLGLAVETQYF. Filled out from reference TRBV7-9 and TRBJ2-5, the complete variable domain reads DTGVSQNPRHKITKRGQNVTFRCDPISEHNRLYWYRQTLGQGPEFLTYFQNEAQLEKSRLLSDRFSAERPKGSFSTLEIQRTEQGDSAMYLCASSLGLAVETQYFGPGTRLLVL.

Remarks on this clone: The sequenced fragment ends 3 residues before the CDR3 boundary, so the rest is inferred from the germline J gene. The chain combines TRBV23-1 with TRBJ2-7, with TRBD1 identical over 7 bases. TRBV23-1 is reported as an ORF; its role is uncertain. The CDR3 is 14 amino acids. V trimming: 7 bases; J trimming: 4 bases; junction bases outside the gene matches: 10. The CDR3: CASTRETGFYEQYF. The covered CDR3 bases are TGCGCCAGCACCCGAGAGACAGGGTTTTACGAG.

CDR3 in amino acids: CSARTLGSPYNEQFF. The part of the CDR3 DNA that was read is TGCAGTGCTAGGACGTTGGGCAGTCCCTACAATGAG. The chain uses TRBV20-1 and TRBJ2-1; D is unclear. The CDR3 end is not reached by the read, which stops 3 residues before it; the germline J gene fills it in. This CDR3 has 15 amino acids. Trimming removed 3 bases from V and 2 bases from J, with 14 bases in between. In germline, CDR1 is DFQATT, CDR2 SNEGSKA (reference sequence).

With respect to this clone: The read halts 3 residues ahead of the CDR3 end, with the missing end drawn from the germline J gene. V is TRBV24-1 and J is TRBJ2-7; TRBD1 is a possible D gene (6 bases). CDR1 and CDR2 (germline): KGHDR, SFDVKD. The CDR3 has 15 residues. The V end lost 3 bases, the J end lost 3 bases, and 14 bases lay between the germline ends. The part of the CDR3 DNA that was read is TGTGCCACCAGTGATCAGGACAGCTCCTACTACGAG. Protein: CATSDQDSSYYE. The full CDR3 sequence reads CATSDQDSSYYEQYF.

As to this clone: The CDR3 goes on 3 residues after the read ends, and that part is filled in from the germline J gene. This chain links TRBV20-1 with TRBJ2-3, with 11 bases lining up with TRBD2. Trimming at V came to 0 bases and at J to 2 bases, leaving 4 bases not matched to a gene. The CDR3 is made up of 16 amino acids. CDR1 is DFQATT, CDR2 SNEGSKA, per germline (reference sequence). Partial CDR3 DNA: TGCAGTGCTAGAGATCTAGCGGGGGGTTTCACAGATACG. Amino acids: CSARDLAGGFTDT. The whole CDR3 sequence reads CSARDLAGGFTDTQYF.

With regard to this clone: The CDR3 goes on 3 residues after the read ends, and that part is filled in from the germline J gene. V is TRBV30 and J is TRBJ1-4; tentative D call: TRBD1 (6 bases). The germline gives CDR1 GTSNPN, CDR2 SVGIG (reference sequence). With 5 bases removed from V and 6 bases from J, the gap between germline ends came to 13 bases. CDR3 length: 13 amino acids. CDR3: CAWAGAYDEKLFF. Incomplete CDR3 DNA: TGTGCCTGGGCAGGGGCCTACGATGAAAAA.

Worth noting for this clone: Read sequence stops 3 residues before the CDR3 end, and the germline J gene provides the missing end. The rearrangement uses TRBV5-4 and TRBJ2-1; 8 bases fit TRBD2. V was pared by 5 bases and J by 9 bases, with 7 bases of the junction left unmatched. Germline values: CDR1 SGHNT, CDR2 YYREEE (reference sequence). CDR3 length: 13 amino acids. This CDR3 reads CASRRSGSPEQFF. The sequenced CDR3 bases are TGTGCCAGCAGGCGGAGCGGGAGCCCTGAG.